A single sample gave rise to the 22 T cell receptor beta chains below, sequenced in a study of shared clonotypes between healthy human individuals. Generated by immunoSEQ multiplex PCR, the TCRdb table keeps only in-frame clones and is missing some. The data hold millions of clones, with just under 95% observed a single time. The naive CD8 subset, CD45RO-negative cells positively selected for CCR7, excluded terminally differentiated effector memory CD45RA+ cells. The specimen was naive CD8+ T cells sorted from blood. The origin of the receptors is a man between 18 and 29 years old in good health.

As regards this clone: Other DNA sequences in this specimen translate into the identical CDR3. The chain joins TRBV7-6 to TRBJ1-1; no clear D gene. Trimming cost V 2 bases and J 0 bases, with 4 bases left between them. CDR3 length equals 13 residues. Germline V gives CDR1 SGHVS, CDR2 FNYEAQ. Here the CDR3 DNA reads TGTGCCAGCAGCTTATCTCTGAACACTGAAGCTTTCTTT. Its translation: CASSLSLNTEAFF. The full variable domain, completed using reference TRBV7-6 and TRBJ1-1, is GAGVSQSPRYKVTKRGQDVALRCDPISGHVSLYWYRQALGQGPEFLTYFNYEAQQDKSGLPNDRFSAERPEGSISTLTIQRTEQRDSAMYRCASSLSLNTEAFFGQGTRLTVV.

About this clone itself: Distinct nucleotide sequences in the sample also encode this CDR3. The chain combines TRBV5-6 with TRBJ2-7; no firm D call. This CDR3 spans 13 amino acids. Trimming took 0 bases from V and 3 from J, leaving 7 bases between them. Germline V gene data show CDR1 as SGHDT and CDR2 as YYEEEE. The CDR3 spells CASSLDSDYEQYF. CDR3 coding DNA: TGTGCCAGCAGCTTGGACTCTGACTACGAGCAGTACTTC.

This CDR3 reads CASSFRTANTGELFF. The DNA of the CDR3 is TGTGCCAGCAGCTTTAGGACAGCGAACACCGGGGAGCTGTTTTTT. The chain uses TRBV9 and TRBJ2-2; the D gene is possibly TRBD1 (6 bases). The CDR3 runs 15 residues. V lost 4 bases to trimming and J lost 0 bases, with 10 bases between them. Germline loops: CDR1 SGDLS, CDR2 YYNGEE.

CDR3 protein: CASSEGTGNQPQHF. The CDR3 nucleotides are TGTGCCAGCAGTGAGGGGACAGGCAATCAGCCCCAGCATTTT. The rearrangement joins TRBV2 to TRBJ1-5; 7 bases are a match to TRBD1. There are 14 residues in the CDR3. Trimming cost V 3 bases and J 2 bases; bases outside gene matches: 1. The germline gives CDR1 SNHLY, CDR2 FYNNEI. Based on the CDR3 plus reference TRBV2 and TRBJ1-5, the full variable domain is EPEVTQTPSHQVTQMGQEVILRCVPISNHLYFYWYRQILGQKVEFLVSFYNNEISEKSEIFDDQFSVERPDGSNFTLKIRSTKLEDSAMYFCASSEGTGNQPQHFGDGTRLSIL.

J is TRBJ2-7 and V is TRBV4-3; D ambiguous. V lost 0 bases to trimming and J lost 1 base, with 16 bases between them. Germline CDR1 LGHNA, CDR2 YSLEER. The CDR3 length is 17 residues. CDR3 in DNA: TGCGCCAGCAGCCAAGAATCAGGAACCGGAGCTTCCTACGAGCAGTACTTC. As protein: CASSQESGTGASYEQYF.

The chain carries TRBV7-6 and TRBJ2-2, with D maybe TRBD2 (6 bases). V shed 2 bases and J shed 1 base, with 11 bases lying between them. Per the germline V gene, CDR1 is SGHVS and CDR2 is FNYEAQ. This CDR3 comprises 16 residues. The CDR3 DNA sequence: TGTGCCAGCAGCTTATGGATAGCGGAGAACACCGGGGAGCTGTTTTTT. Translated: CASSLWIAENTGELFF.

This clone was picked up a small number of times. Other DNA sequences within the sample encode an identical CDR3. The chain links TRBV6-5 to TRBJ2-7, with TRBD2 matching over 7 bases. This CDR3 is built from 13 residues. The V and J ends lost 3 bases and 1 base, in that order; junction bases with no gene match: 0. CDR1 and CDR2 from the germline V gene are MNHEY and SVGAGI. CDR3 region: CASSYSGSYEQYF. DNA of the CDR3: TGTGCCAGCAGTTATAGCGGGTCCTACGAGCAGTACTTC.

This chain uses TRBV4-3 with TRBJ2-2, with D tentatively TRBD1 (7 bases). The CDR3 is 20 residues long. CDR1 is LGHNA, CDR2 YSLEER, per germline. Deletions cut 2 bases from V and 7 bases from J, with 29 bases between. The CDR3 DNA sequence: TGCGCCAGCAGCCAATCTAGCGTTTTGCCCGGGACAGCCCCAGGCGGGGAGCTGTTTTTT. Its protein is CASSQSSVLPGTAPGGELFF.

The chain employs TRBV4-1 and TRBJ2-2; no reliable D call. Germline CDR1 reads MGHRA; CDR2 reads YSYEKL. V was cut by 0 bases and J by 6 bases, with 11 bases left in between. There are 15 residues in the CDR3. CDR3 in DNA: TGCGCCAGCAGCCAAGATCCAGGAATTGCCGGGGAGCTGTTTTTT. It codes for CASSQDPGIAGELFF.

This clone came up once. V and J are TRBV6-5 and TRBJ2-5, with D possibly called TRBD1 or TRBD2 (5 bases each). V lost 4 bases and J lost 4, with 19 bases in between. The V gene's germline CDR1 is MNHEY and CDR2 SVGAGI. The CDR3 is 16 residues long. This CDR3 is CASSFFGDVYGETQYF. DNA of the CDR3: TGTGCCAGCAGTTTCTTTGGGGACGTCTACGGAGAGACCCAGTACTTC.

The rearrangement uses TRBV4-1 and TRBJ2-7; perhaps TRBD1 as D (5 bases). CDR1 MGHRA and CDR2 YSYEKL come from the germline V gene. CDR3 length: 14 amino acids. Trimming stripped 5 bases from V and 1 base from J, with 12 bases between. The CDR3 region is CASSFSTDSYEQYF. For the CDR3, the DNA is TGCGCCAGCAGCTTCTCGACAGATTCCTACGAGCAGTACTTC.

The chain combines TRBV5-1 with TRBJ2-7; the D is unclear. There are 14 residues in the CDR3. Looked up from germline, CDR1 is SGHRS and CDR2 is YFSETQ. V lost 0 bases, J lost 2 bases, and 9 bases lay in between. The CDR3 protein is CASSLDAGTYEQYF. CDR3 DNA: TGCGCCAGCAGCTTGGACGCAGGAACCTACGAGCAGTACTTC.

The chain combines TRBV15 with TRBJ2-7; 10 nucleotides align to TRBD1. Germline CDR1 LNHNV, CDR2 YYDKDF (reference sequence). The CDR3 runs to 15 residues. The ends lost 3 bases at V and 3 bases at J; junction bases unmatched: 5. The CDR3 protein is CATSSPGQGIYEQYF. The CDR3 nucleotides are TGTGCCACCAGCAGTCCGGGACAGGGGATCTACGAGCAGTACTTC.

The V call is TRBV7-8, the J call TRBJ2-7, with D maybe TRBD1 (5 bases). The germline V and J ends were trimmed by 5 bases and 3 bases, with 11 bases remaining between them. The germline V gene encodes CDR1 SGHVS and CDR2 FQNEAQ. The CDR3 runs to 13 residues. The CDR3 sequence is CASSGDRSYEQYF. In nucleotides, the CDR3 is TGTGCCAGCAGCGGCGACAGAAGCTACGAGCAGTACTTC.

The chain joins TRBV5-6 to TRBJ2-3; D is undetermined. Germline V lookup: CDR1 SGHDT, CDR2 YYEEEE. Trimming stripped 1 base from V and 2 bases from J, with 11 bases between. The CDR3 sequence is 15 residues long. CDR3 sequence (DNA): TGTGCCAGCAGCTTGATCACAGACATCACAGATACGCAGTATTTT. The encoded protein is CASSLITDITDTQYF. Using reference TRBV5-6 and TRBJ2-3 for the parts outside the CDR3, the full variable domain is DAGVTQSPTHLIKTRGQQVTLRCSPKSGHDTVSWYQQALGQGPQFIFQYYEEEERQRGNFPDRFSGHQFPNYSSELNVNALLLGDSALYLCASSLITDITDTQYFGPGTRLTVL.

The gene calls are TRBV30 and TRBJ2-3; 11 bases are a match to TRBD1. CDR1 is GTSNPN, CDR2 SVGIG, per germline (reference sequence). V dropped 7 bases and J dropped 4; count of bases not matched to a gene: 7. The CDR3 consists of 14 residues. The CDR3 DNA reads as TGTGCCTCCGCGGGACAGGGGGAAGCAGATACGCAGTATTTT. It codes for CASAGQGEADTQYF. The full variable domain, its missing parts supplied by reference TRBV30 and TRBJ2-3, is SQTIHQWPATLVQPVGSPLSLECTVEGTSNPNLYWYRQAAGRGLQLLFYSVGIGQISSEVPQNLSASRPQDRQFILSSKKLLLSDSGFYLCASAGQGEADTQYFGPGTRLTVL.

As regards this clone: The junction does not match germline at one end; this may be a read error. The chain combines TRBV28 with TRBJ2-1, with 7 bases matching TRBD2. The CDR3 spans 16 residues. CDR1 is MDHEN and CDR2 is SYDVKM in the germline V gene. The CDR3 here is CASGNLQRGSYSEQFF. CDR3 coding DNA: TGTGCCAGTGGAAACCTCCAGCGGGGTTCCTACAGTGAGCAGTTCTTC.

The chain recombines TRBV28 with TRBJ1-4, with unresolved D. The CDR3 consists of 16 residues. V was cut by 3 bases and J by 8 bases, with 19 bases left in between. Germline CDR1 MDHEN, CDR2 SYDVKM. DNA of the CDR3: TGTGCCAGCAGTTTCATTGGAGGGAGCTTTAGGGAAAAACTGTTTTTT. It codes for CASSFIGGSFREKLFF. Together with reference TRBV28 and TRBJ1-4, the CDR3 gives the full variable domain: DVKVTQSSRYLVKRTGEKVFLECVQDMDHENMFWYRQDPGLGLRLIYFSYDVKMKEKGDIPEGYSVSREKKERFSLILESASTNQTSMYLCASSFIGGSFREKLFFGSGTQLSVL.

Concerning this clone itself: This same CDR3 is encoded by further DNA sequences in the sample. This chain uses TRBV9 with TRBJ2-7; maybe TRBD2 (5 bases). V lost 2 bases, J lost 0 bases, and 9 bases lay in between. Germline V gene lookup returns CDR1 SGDLS and CDR2 YYNGEE. This CDR3 is built from 14 residues. This CDR3 is CASSVEGSSYEQYF. The CDR3 DNA reads as TGTGCCAGCAGCGTCGAGGGAAGCTCCTACGAGCAGTACTTC. Filled out from reference TRBV9 and TRBJ2-7, the complete variable domain reads DSGVTQTPKHLITATGQRVTLRCSPRSGDLSVYWYQQSLDQGLQFLIQYYNGEERAKGNILERFSAQQFPDLHSELNLSSLELGDSALYFCASSVEGSSYEQYFGPGTRLTVT.

This rearrangement joins TRBV6-6 to TRBJ2-7, with D tentatively TRBD1 or TRBD2 (5 bases each). The CDR3 totals 13 residues. The germline V and J ends were trimmed by 9 bases and 5 bases, with 17 bases remaining between them. The germline V gene encodes CDR1 MNHNY and CDR2 SVGAGI (reference sequence). CDR3 nucleotide sequence: TGTGCCAGTTCGGGGCAGCCCCGCGACGAGCAGTACTTC. It yields the protein CASSGQPRDEQYF.

This clone was observed a single time. This rearrangement joins TRBV5-1 to TRBJ2-5, with 9 positions matching TRBD1. The germline gives CDR1 SGHRS, CDR2 YFSETQ. V lost 6 bases to trimming and J lost 5 bases; unmatched junction nucleotides: 14. The length of the CDR3 is 16 residues. The CDR3 DNA sequence: TGCGCCAGCACCTATATTGGTGTAGGACAGGGGGAGACCCAGTACTTC. Encoded protein: CASTYIGVGQGETQYF. The full variable domain, completed using reference TRBV5-1 and TRBJ2-5, is KAGVTQTPRYLIKTRGQQVTLSCSPISGHRSVSWYQQTPGQGLQFLFEYFSETQRNKGNFPGRFSGRQFSNSRSEMNVSTLELGDSALYLCASTYIGVGQGETQYFGPGTRLLVL.

The chain combines TRBV19 with TRBJ1-2; TRBD1 agrees at 10 bases. V shed 6 bases, J shed 5 bases, and the junction held 12 bases outside the gene matches. The CDR3 extends over 16 amino acids. The germline V gene encodes CDR1 LNHDA and CDR2 SQIVND (reference sequence). Here the CDR3 DNA reads TGTGCCAGTAGATTCGCCGGGACAGGGGCCGGGTATGGCTACACCTTC. Its translation: CASRFAGTGAGYGYTF.